The 18 T cell receptor beta chains in this list originate from one sample, sequenced in a study of response to subunit inactivated influenza vaccine. TCRdb re-called the RT-PCR reads through MiXCR, storing one row per CDR3 protein. This sample has 650,000 to 850,000 distinct CDR3 sequences, with about 14% found just once. The starting material was PBMCs from blood, obtained 14 days before vaccination. The source of these receptors is a man aged 50 to 59 who received an inactivated influenza vaccine.

This clonotype has more than one count but fewer than ten. V usage is TRBV6-5 and J usage is TRBJ1-6, with D unresolved. V lost 6 bases, J lost 7 bases, and 19 bases lay in between. Looked up from germline, CDR1 is MNHEY and CDR2 is SVGAGI. This CDR3 has 16 residues. DNA of the CDR3: TGTGCCAGCAGCCCCTCCGCAGTCTGGCGGAATTCACCCCTCCACTTT. Translation: CASSPSAVWRNSPLHF.

The chain couples TRBV2 to TRBJ2-3; D tentatively fits TRBD1 or TRBD2 (5 bases each). The germline V gene encodes CDR1 SNHLY and CDR2 FYNNEI. The CDR3 is 14 amino acids. V was cut by 3 bases and J by 7 bases, with 14 bases left in between. The CDR3 DNA reads TGTGCCAGCAGTGACTTCCGGGGCCCGAATACGCAGTATTTT. Protein: CASSDFRGPNTQYF. The variable domain in full, with the rest retrieved from reference TRBV2 and TRBJ2-3, is EPEVTQTPSHQVTQMGQEVILRCVPISNHLYFYWYRQILGQKVEFLVSFYNNEISEKSEIFDDQFSVERPDGSNFTLKIRSTKLEDSAMYFCASSDFRGPNTQYFGPGTRLTVL.

This clonotype was detected a few times. The chain recombines TRBV20-1 with TRBJ2-7; 12 nucleotides line up with TRBD1. CDR3 length: 15 amino acids. CDR1 and CDR2 from the germline V gene are DFQATT and SNEGSKA (reference sequence). V dropped 6 bases and J dropped 4; count of bases not matched to a gene: 10. The CDR3 bases are TGCAGTGCCCGAGCCGGGACAGGGGGCGGTTACGAGCAGTACTTC. Translating it yields CSARAGTGGGYEQYF.

The J gene is TRBJ2-7, the V gene TRBV4-3, with 9 positions matching TRBD2. The CDR3 contains 17 residues. Germline V CDR1 and CDR2: LGHNA, YSLEER. The V and J ends lost 0 bases and 2 bases, in that order; junction bases with no gene match: 8. As DNA, the CDR3 is TGCGCCAGCAGCCAAGATGCGCGGCTAGCGGGGACCTACGAGCAGTACTTC. Translating gives CASSQDARLAGTYEQYF.

V usage is TRBV7-9 and J usage is TRBJ2-1; D possibly uses TRBD1 or TRBD2 (7 bases each). CDR1 and CDR2 (germline): SEHNR, FQNEAQ (reference sequence). V was pared by 8 bases and J by 0 bases, with 14 bases between. The CDR3 runs 15 residues. The CDR3 region has the DNA TGTGCCAGCCAGGGGGACTATCGCTCCTACAATGAGCAGTTCTTC. Its translation: CASQGDYRSYNEQFF.

There are many counts of this clonotype. V gene TRBV6-1 combines with J gene TRBJ1-2; D unclear. CDR1 MNHNS and CDR2 SASEGT come from the germline V gene. V was cut by 6 bases and J by 8 bases, with 19 bases left in between. There are 14 residues in the CDR3. The CDR3 protein is CASSTTSNVLGYTF. In DNA form, the CDR3 reads TGTGCCAGCAGCACGACTTCAAACGTGCTAGGCTACACCTTC.

This clonotype was detected a few times. J is TRBJ2-1 and V is TRBV27, with TRBD1 matching over 8 bases. CDR1 and CDR2 (germline): MNHEY, SMNVEV (reference sequence). The CDR3 has 16 residues. With V trimmed by 5 bases and J by 0 bases, 6 bases remained unmatched. The CDR3 protein is CASSPRDRSSYNEQFF. As DNA, the CDR3 is TGTGCCAGCAGTCCACGGGACAGGAGCTCCTACAATGAGCAGTTCTTC.

The chain recombines TRBV6-1 with TRBJ2-1, with D possibly being TRBD1 (6 bases). V was shortened by 6 bases and J by 9 bases, with 15 bases between the two germline ends. The CDR3 is 13 amino acids. The germline CDR1 and CDR2 sequences are MNHNS and SASEGT. The CDR3 reads CASRGQWGSEQFF. Written as DNA, the CDR3 is TGTGCCAGCAGAGGACAGTGGGGGAGTGAGCAGTTCTTC.

This chain joins TRBV28 and TRBJ1-5; 8 bases map to TRBD1. CDR3 length: 15 amino acids. Germline V gene sequence: CDR1 MDHEN, CDR2 SYDVKM. The junction had 9 bases not matched to a gene; V was cut back by 6 bases and J by 5 bases. CDR3 residues: CASSQVATGDQPQHF. The DNA for the CDR3 is TGTGCCAGCAGCCAGGTCGCGACAGGGGATCAGCCCCAGCATTTT.

This clonotype has only a few counts. This chain uses TRBV29-1 with TRBJ2-7; 11 positions agree with TRBD2. Germline-derived CDR1 and CDR2 are SQVTM and ANQGSEA. Trimming cost V 6 bases and J 6 bases; bases outside gene matches: 10. This CDR3 region has 14 residues. The CDR3 loop reads CSVLGASGRSEQYF. The DNA for the CDR3 is TGCAGCGTCCTAGGGGCTAGCGGGAGGTCCGAGCAGTACTTC.

The gene calls are TRBV30 and TRBJ2-1; D could derive from TRBD1 or TRBD2 (5 bases each). CDR1 is GTSNPN and CDR2 is SVGIG in the germline V gene (reference sequence). V dropped 3 bases and J dropped 4 bases, with 25 bases sitting between them. The CDR3 spans 18 residues. In DNA, the CDR3 is TGTGCCTGGAGCCGTCGGGGTCTTGGAAGGGGCGCGTACAATGAGCAGTTCTTC. Translating it yields CAWSRRGLGRGAYNEQFF.

This clonotype was seen at least ten times. The chain has TRBV12-3 or TRBV12-4 and TRBJ1-5; D remains unclear. V lost 3 bases to trimming and J lost 1 base, with 13 bases between them. This CDR3 is built from 16 residues. CDR3 residues: CASSFGSPRSNQPQHF. CDR3 sequence (DNA): TGTGCCAGCAGTTTTGGGTCCCCCCGCAGCAATCAGCCCCAGCATTTT.

The rearrangement joins TRBV13 to TRBJ1-2; 12 positions match TRBD1. V was pared by 4 bases and J by 5 bases, with 11 bases of the junction left unmatched. The CDR3 runs 17 residues. The germline gives CDR1 PRHDT, CDR2 FYEKMQ (reference sequence). In DNA, the CDR3 is TGTGCCAGCAGCTCCACCTTCGGGACAGGGGGCCGTTATGGCTACACCTTC. This encodes CASSSTFGTGGRYGYTF.

In its sample, this clonotype was seen many times. The CDR3 DNA is TGCGCCAGCAGCTTGGTACAGGGGAACACTGAAGCTTTCTTT. Amino acid sequence: CASSLVQGNTEAFF. V gene TRBV5-1 combines with J gene TRBJ1-1, with a tentative D call TRBD1 (6 bases). The CDR3 runs to 14 residues. Deletions cut 0 bases from V and 1 base from J, with 7 bases between. Germline V gene sequence: CDR1 SGHRS, CDR2 YFSETQ.

This rearrangement joins TRBV20-1 to TRBJ2-4; TRBD2 is a possible D gene (5 bases). Trimming stripped 5 bases from V and 8 bases from J, with 19 bases between. The CDR3 is 14 residues long. Germline V lookup: CDR1 DFQATT, CDR2 SNEGSKA (reference sequence). The CDR3 loop is CSAPRPGRTDIQYF. Written as DNA, the CDR3 is TGCAGTGCTCCACGACCGGGGAGAACGGACATTCAGTACTTC.

This clonotype has just a few counts. The genes are TRBV15 and TRBJ2-5; tentative D call: TRBD2 (7 bases). Looked up from germline, CDR1 is LNHNV and CDR2 is YYDKDF (reference sequence). Trimming pared 5 bases from V and 0 bases from J, leaving 16 bases between. The CDR3 extends over 16 amino acids. In nucleotides, the CDR3 is TGTGCCACCAGCGAGGGGGGGGGAGCGTACCAAGAGACCCAGTACTTC. Residues: CATSEGGGAYQETQYF. The variable domain in full, with the rest retrieved from reference TRBV15 and TRBJ2-5, is DAMVIQNPRYQVTQFGKPVTLSCSQTLNHNVMYWYQQKSSQAPKLLFHYYDKDFNNEADTPDNFQSRRPNTSFCFLDIRSPGLGDTAMYLCATSEGGGAYQETQYFGPGTRLLVL.

This clonotype was seen at least ten times. The V and J genes are TRBV24-1 and TRBJ2-3; no firm D call. The ends were cut back, 5 bases at V and 2 bases at J, with 7 bases in the middle. The CDR3 consists of 13 residues. Germline-derived CDR1 and CDR2 are KGHDR and SFDVKD. CDR3 region: CATSALHTDTQYF. In DNA, the CDR3 is TGTGCCACCAGTGCTCTCCACACAGATACGCAGTATTTT.

A few counts support this clonotype. V usage is TRBV5-1 and J usage is TRBJ1-2, with D perhaps matching TRBD1 (5 bases). V was shortened by 3 bases and J by 8 bases, with 11 bases between the two germline ends. Germline V gene sequence: CDR1 SGHRS, CDR2 YFSETQ. The CDR3 is made up of 12 amino acids. The CDR3 spells CASSSGLPGYTF. The CDR3 bases are TGCGCCAGCAGCTCGGGGCTGCCCGGCTACACCTTC.